The T cell receptor beta chain under discussion was sequenced for a study of T cell responses to AZD1222 COVID-19 vaccine. At the level of the study: Second-dose intervals near 4 or 12 weeks were combined. Broader study findings: Only 6 or 7 individuals given AZD1222 were seropositive at baseline. Vaccine-associated CD4 TCRs ranged over spike, dominating at 160-218 and 743-854. Spike-specific TCR breadth and depth were elevated following two AZD1222 doses.

For this clone: Antigen specificity is unknown.

The assay was immunoSEQ multiplex PCR, and TCRdb's table has in-frame clones only and misses some. Of more than 100,000 clones in the sample, roughly nine tenths were seen once. The sequenced sample was peripheral blood, obtained on day 0 of AZD1222 vaccination. The receptor comes from an adult in good health.

The CDR3 loop is CASSPPDGLNTEAFF. In DNA, the CDR3 is TGTGCCAGCAGCCCCCCGGACGGTTTGAACACTGAAGCTTTCTTT. The gene calls are TRBV6-6 and TRBJ1-1, with D uncertain. The germline V gene has CDR1 MNHNY and CDR2 SVGAGI (reference sequence). V was cut by 6 bases and J by 0 bases, with 14 bases left in between. There are 15 residues in the CDR3.